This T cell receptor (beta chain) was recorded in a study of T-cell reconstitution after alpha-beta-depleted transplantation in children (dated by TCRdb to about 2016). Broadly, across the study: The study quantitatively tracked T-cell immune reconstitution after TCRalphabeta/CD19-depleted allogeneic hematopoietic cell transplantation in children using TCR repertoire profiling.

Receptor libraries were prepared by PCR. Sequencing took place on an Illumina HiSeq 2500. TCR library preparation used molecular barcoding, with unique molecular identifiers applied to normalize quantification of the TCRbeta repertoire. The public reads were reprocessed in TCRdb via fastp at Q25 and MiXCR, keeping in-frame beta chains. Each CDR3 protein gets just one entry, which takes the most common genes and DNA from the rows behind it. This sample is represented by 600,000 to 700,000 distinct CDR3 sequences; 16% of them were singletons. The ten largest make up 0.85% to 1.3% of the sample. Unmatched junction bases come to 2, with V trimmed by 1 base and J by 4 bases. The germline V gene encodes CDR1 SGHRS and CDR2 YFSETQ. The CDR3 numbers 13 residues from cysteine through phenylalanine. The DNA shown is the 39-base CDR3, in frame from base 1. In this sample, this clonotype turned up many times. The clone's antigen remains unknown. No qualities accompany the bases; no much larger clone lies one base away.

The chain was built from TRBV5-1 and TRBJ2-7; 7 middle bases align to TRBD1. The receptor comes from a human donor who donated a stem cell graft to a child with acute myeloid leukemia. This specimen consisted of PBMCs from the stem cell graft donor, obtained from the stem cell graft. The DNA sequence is TGCGCCAGCAGCTTGCGCAGGGGGTACGAGCAGTACTTC. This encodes CASSLRRGYEQYF.